A selection of T cell receptor beta chains follows, all from one sample in a study of CXCR3-negative and CXCR3-positive naive CD8 T cells. One entry per CDR3 protein, without DNA, is what TCRdb gives after re-calling the 5' RACE reads. The sample's table shows approximately 120,000 distinct CDR3 sequences. Sequenced material: naive CXCR3+ CD8+ T cells from blood. The receptors shown here come from a human donor in good health. Some clones in this sample may be carry-over from other donors' samples. The CDR3 runs from the conserved cysteine through the conserved F or W. Fields, in order: CDR3 protein, J gene, V gene.

CDR3 protein: CASSWTGATYEQYF
J gene: TRBJ2-7
V gene: TRBV28

CDR3 protein: CASSPGVTGELFF
J gene: TRBJ2-2
V gene: TRBV5-1

CDR3 protein: CASSHGTGPTDTQYF
J gene: TRBJ2-3
V gene: TRBV4-3

CDR3 protein: CASSGWTVAKNIQYF
J gene: TRBJ2-4
V gene: TRBV7-9

CDR3 protein: CASSLAAGWMNTEAFF
J gene: TRBJ1-1
V gene: TRBV27

CDR3 protein: CASNTHKRGTDTQYF
J gene: TRBJ2-3
V gene: TRBV28

CDR3 protein: CASSQTASGEDYNEQFF
J gene: TRBJ2-1
V gene: TRBV4-2

CDR3 protein: CATSTTSGSYEQYF
J gene: TRBJ2-7
V gene: TRBV15

CDR3 protein: CAWSDGASGGDEQFF
J gene: TRBJ2-1
V gene: TRBV30

CDR3 protein: CASSVDGAYEQYF
J gene: TRBJ2-7
V gene: TRBV9

CDR3 protein: CSARDQETQYF
J gene: TRBJ2-5
V gene: TRBV20-1

CDR3 protein: CSVSGGAHEQFF
J gene: TRBJ2-1
V gene: TRBV20-1

CDR3 protein: CASSLLAGVTGELFF
J gene: TRBJ2-2
V gene: TRBV7-8

CDR3 protein: CASSLGPPSYEQYF
J gene: TRBJ2-7
V gene: TRBV7-2

CDR3 protein: CASSRAGPYNEQFF
J gene: TRBJ2-1
V gene: TRBV28

CDR3 protein: CASSETLLAKNIQYF
J gene: TRBJ2-4
V gene: TRBV6-6

CDR3 protein: CASSDPGAEAFF
J gene: TRBJ1-1
V gene: TRBV10-1

CDR3 protein: CASSVDSQNQPQHF
J gene: TRBJ1-5
V gene: TRBV9

CDR3 protein: CASSLTGEAFF
J gene: TRBJ1-1
V gene: TRBV5-6

CDR3 protein: CASRDGPTRYNEQFF
J gene: TRBJ2-1
V gene: TRBV28

CDR3 protein: CASSFSGMRLNEQFF
J gene: TRBJ2-1
V gene: TRBV5-6

CDR3 protein: CASSHRLAGGHEQYF
J gene: TRBJ2-7
V gene: TRBV3-1

CDR3 protein: CASSMGQNTEAFF
J gene: TRBJ1-1
V gene: TRBV19

CDR3 protein: CASSEIQGLLVASTDTQYF
J gene: TRBJ2-3
V gene: TRBV5-1

CDR3 protein: CASSDGPGQINEQFF
J gene: TRBJ2-1
V gene: TRBV7-7

CDR3 protein: CASGAGSEQFF
J gene: TRBJ2-1
V gene: TRBV6-2/TRBV6-3

CDR3 protein: CASTLDSGADTQYF
J gene: TRBJ2-3
V gene: TRBV12-3/TRBV12-4

CDR3 protein: CASSLLAGASQPQHF
J gene: TRBJ1-5
V gene: TRBV27

CDR3 protein: CASSQDSGTGAYEQYF
J gene: TRBJ2-7
V gene: TRBV3-1